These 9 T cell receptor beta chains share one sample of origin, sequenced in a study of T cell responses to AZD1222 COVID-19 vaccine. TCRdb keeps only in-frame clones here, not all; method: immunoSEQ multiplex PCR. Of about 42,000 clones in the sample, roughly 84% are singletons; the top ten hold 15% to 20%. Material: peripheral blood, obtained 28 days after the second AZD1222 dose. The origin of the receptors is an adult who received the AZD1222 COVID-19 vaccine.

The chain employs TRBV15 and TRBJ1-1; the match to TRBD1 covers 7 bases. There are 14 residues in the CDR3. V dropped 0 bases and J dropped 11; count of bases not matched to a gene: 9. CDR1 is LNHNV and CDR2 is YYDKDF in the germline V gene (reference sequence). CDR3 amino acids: CATSRDLAQGPAFF. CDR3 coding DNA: TGTGCCACCAGCAGAGATCTAGCACAGGGGCCGGCTTTCTTT. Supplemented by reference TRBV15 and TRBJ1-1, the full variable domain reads DAMVIQNPRYQVTQFGKPVTLSCSQTLNHNVMYWYQQKSSQAPKLLFHYYDKDFNNEADTPDNFQSRRPNTSFCFLDIRSPGLGDTAMYLCATSRDLAQGPAFFGQGTRLTVV.

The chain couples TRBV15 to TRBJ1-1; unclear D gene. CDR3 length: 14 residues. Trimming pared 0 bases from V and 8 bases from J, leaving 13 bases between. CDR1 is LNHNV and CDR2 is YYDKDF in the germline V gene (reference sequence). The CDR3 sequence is CATSRDIFQPEAFF. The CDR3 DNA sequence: TGTGCCACCAGCAGAGATATATTTCAACCAGAAGCTTTCTTT.

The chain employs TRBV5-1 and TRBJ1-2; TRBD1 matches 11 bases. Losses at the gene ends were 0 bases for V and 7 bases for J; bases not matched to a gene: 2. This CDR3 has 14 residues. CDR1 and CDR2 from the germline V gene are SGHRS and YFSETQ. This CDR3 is CASSLEGQGGGYTF. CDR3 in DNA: TGCGCCAGCAGCTTGGAGGGACAGGGGGGTGGCTACACCTTC.

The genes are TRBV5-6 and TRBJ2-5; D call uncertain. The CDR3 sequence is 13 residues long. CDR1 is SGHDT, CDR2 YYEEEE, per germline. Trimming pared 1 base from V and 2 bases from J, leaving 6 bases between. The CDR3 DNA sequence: TGTGCCAGCAGCTTGTCGAGTCAAGAGACCCAGTACTTC. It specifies CASSLSSQETQYF.

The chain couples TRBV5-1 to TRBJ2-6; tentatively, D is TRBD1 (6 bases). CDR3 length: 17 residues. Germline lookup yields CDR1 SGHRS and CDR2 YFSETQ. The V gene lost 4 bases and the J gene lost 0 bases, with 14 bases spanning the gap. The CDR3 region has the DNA TGCGCCAGCAGCCTGCGGTCAGGGGACTCTGGGGCCAACGTCCTGACTTTC. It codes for CASSLRSGDSGANVLTF.

The CDR3 region has the DNA TGTGCCAGCAGCTTGGATCAGGGGCCGGGAAACACCATATATTTT. Its protein product is CASSLDQGPGNTIYF. The chain carries TRBV5-8 and TRBJ1-3, with a possible D match to TRBD1 (6 bases). The CDR3 extends over 15 amino acids. V lost 0 bases, J lost 4 bases, and 11 bases lay in between. Germline CDR1 reads SGHTS; CDR2 reads YDEGEE.

The CDR3 spells CASSEREGVYNEQFF. The CDR3 nucleotides read TGTGCCAGCAGTGAGAGGGAAGGGGTGTACAATGAGCAGTTCTTC. The chain employs TRBV2 and TRBJ2-1, with D perhaps assigned TRBD1 or TRBD2 (5 bases each). The CDR3 contains 15 residues. The germline V gene has CDR1 SNHLY and CDR2 FYNNEI. Trimming stripped 3 bases from V and 4 bases from J, with 13 bases between.

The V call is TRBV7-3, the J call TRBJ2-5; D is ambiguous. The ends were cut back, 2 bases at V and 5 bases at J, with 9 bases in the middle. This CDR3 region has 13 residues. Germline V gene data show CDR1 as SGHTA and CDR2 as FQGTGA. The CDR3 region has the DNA TGTGCCAGCAGCTTAGCACCAGTTGAGACCCAGTACTTC. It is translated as CASSLAPVETQYF.

The DNA of the CDR3 is TGTGCCAGCAGTTTAGTACAGGGCGGCCAAGAGACCCAGTACTTC. Its translation is CASSLVQGGQETQYF. The V and J genes are TRBV28 and TRBJ2-5, with D perhaps matching TRBD1 (6 bases). The V end was cut by 2 bases, the J end by 1 base, with 11 bases between. This CDR3 has 15 residues. CDR1 is MDHEN, CDR2 SYDVKM, per germline.